This TCR beta chain was sequenced in a study of T cells after yellow fever vaccination. Regarding the study as a whole: Any FACS-sorted repertoire could hold abundant clonotypes that contaminate it from the bulk population.

Via MiXCR, TCRdb re-called the 5' RACE reads, giving one row per CDR3 protein. Here the sample spans under 350,000 distinct CDR3 sequences, over 3.5% being singletons. This clonotype appeared a few times. The antigen is not known. V lost 9 bases to trimming and J lost 4 bases, with 10 bases between them. This CDR3 is 12 amino acids long. Germline CDR1 and CDR2: MRHNA and SNTAGT. The TCR originated in a man aged 18 to 30 who received the YFV17D yellow fever vaccine. This sequence joins TRBV6-4 and TRBJ2-1; D is perhaps TRBD2 (5 bases). Specimen: PBMCs, collected 5 days after the yellow fever booster vaccination. The CDR3 loop is CARREQYNEQFF. The CDR3 coding sequence is TGTGCCAGACGGGAACAGTACAATGAGCAGTTCTTC.